Sequencing of this TCR beta chain was carried out in a study of shared clonotypes between healthy human individuals. Only CD45RO-negative cells positively selected for CCR7 counted as naive CD8 cells, so terminally differentiated effector memory CD45RA+ cells were excluded. Clones were sequenced by immunoSEQ multiplex PCR, and TCRdb holds only the in-frame ones, with some missing. The profile shows around 1.9 million clones, about 93% of them singletons. Germline loops: CDR1 LNHDA, CDR2 SQIVND (reference sequence). This CDR3 comprises 14 residues. The trim removed 6 bases at V and 4 bases at J, leaving 6 bases unmatched.

This clonotype was obtained from a man in his late teens or twenties in good health. Some clones in this sample may be carry-over from other donors' samples. The V gene is TRBV19, the J gene TRBJ2-7; 10 positions match TRBD2. Source material: naive CD8+ T cells from PBMCs. The CDR3 sequence: CASRKLAGRYEQYF. The DNA for the CDR3 is TGTGCCAGTAGGAAACTAGCGGGACGGTACGAGCAGTACTTC.